These T cell receptor beta chains were read from a single sample in a study of spatial heterogeneity in lung cancer. Using its own MiXCR run on the 5' RACE reads, TCRdb lists one record per CDR3 protein. The profile covers tens of thousands of distinct CDR3 sequences, with approximately 13% appearing a single time and 55% to 70% taken by the ten largest. The sample in question was PBMCs, obtained at surgery. Every receptor here comes from a male donor with early-stage non-small cell lung cancer. Both conserved end residues are trimmed from each CDR3. Not every row has a clone size; where given, it reads once, few, many or a size class.

few	TRBV27	TRBJ2-3	ASSWKGRADTQY
.	TRBV20-1	TRBJ2-3	SAFLAGGTDTQY
few	TRBV18	TRBJ2-1	ASSPTGSYNEQF
.	TRBV6-4	TRBJ1-2	ASSDSGNANYGYT
few	TRBV28	TRBJ2-5	ASSPQPSDRHKETQY
many	TRBV19	TRBJ2-2	ASSIRQANALNTGELF
.	TRBV10-3	TRBJ2-1	AIKEATEQF
few	TRBV5-4	TRBJ1-2	ASSIQGTNYGYT
few	TRBV12-3/TRBV12-4	TRBJ2-6	ASSFGEANVLT
few	TRBV10-3	TRBJ2-1	AIREENEQF
.	TRBV5-1	TRBJ2-7	ASSGTSGIYEQY
few	TRBV5-1	TRBJ2-7	ASSLQGQTYEQY
.	TRBV20-1	TRBJ1-2	SAPPAEGSNYGYT
many	TRBV10-2	TRBJ1-5	ASSEGARQPQH
few	TRBV28	TRBJ2-1	ASSLGGTSLF
many	TRBV10-3	TRBJ2-3	AIRAYGDTQY
few	TRBV20-1	TRBJ2-3	SAPHSGTYTDTQY
.	TRBV20-1	TRBJ2-5	SAHLSREETQY
.	TRBV5-1	TRBJ2-5	ASIPGQGALYQETQY
.	TRBV29-1	TRBJ1-2	SVAVSGDPDGYT
many	TRBV7-9	TRBJ2-3	ASSPTKTGAATDTQY
many	TRBV20-1	TRBJ2-1	SAPTSLYNEQF
.	TRBV20-1	TRBJ2-7	SAPLLGRNHEQY
many	TRBV11-1	TRBJ2-7	ASSRRRAPYEQY
many	TRBV20-1	TRBJ1-2	SAGQGAGYT
.	TRBV7-9	TRBJ2-5	ASSLAGGIETQY
few	TRBV20-1	TRBJ1-2	SASLPSRGGYT
.	TRBV5-6	TRBJ2-7	ASRYASYEQY
.	TRBV27	TRBJ1-6	ASSYGRESSPLH
many	TRBV10-3	TRBJ1-1	AIGAGTGGTEAF
many	TRBV6-2/TRBV6-3	TRBJ2-7	ASSSTISYEQY
few	TRBV3-1	TRBJ2-3	ASSQDNPGLAGDTQY
many	TRBV6-4	TRBJ1-6	ASSGDSESPLH
few	TRBV5-1	TRBJ2-2	ASSFHRENTGELF
.	TRBV5-1	TRBJ2-7	ASSLGRGTSAHEQY
many	TRBV15	TRBJ2-1	ATSGALSSYNEQF
few	TRBV10-3	TRBJ1-4	AISVDRGLDEKLF
few	TRBV25-1	TRBJ1-1	ASSPSAGLEAF
.	TRBV27	TRBJ2-2	ASSPWGQKNTGELF
many	TRBV5-1	TRBJ2-2	ATSSGTVNTGELF
.	TRBV6-2/TRBV6-3	TRBJ2-5	ASSPTSQETQY
few	TRBV28	TRBJ1-1	ASSSHTGLVEAF
many	TRBV5-1	TRBJ1-2	ASSEDPNNYGYT
.	TRBV27	TRBJ2-1	ASSDRDRGHNEQF
few	TRBV7-3	TRBJ2-5	ASSPHSGRSQETQY
.	TRBV28	TRBJ1-6	ASSLGQSNSPLH